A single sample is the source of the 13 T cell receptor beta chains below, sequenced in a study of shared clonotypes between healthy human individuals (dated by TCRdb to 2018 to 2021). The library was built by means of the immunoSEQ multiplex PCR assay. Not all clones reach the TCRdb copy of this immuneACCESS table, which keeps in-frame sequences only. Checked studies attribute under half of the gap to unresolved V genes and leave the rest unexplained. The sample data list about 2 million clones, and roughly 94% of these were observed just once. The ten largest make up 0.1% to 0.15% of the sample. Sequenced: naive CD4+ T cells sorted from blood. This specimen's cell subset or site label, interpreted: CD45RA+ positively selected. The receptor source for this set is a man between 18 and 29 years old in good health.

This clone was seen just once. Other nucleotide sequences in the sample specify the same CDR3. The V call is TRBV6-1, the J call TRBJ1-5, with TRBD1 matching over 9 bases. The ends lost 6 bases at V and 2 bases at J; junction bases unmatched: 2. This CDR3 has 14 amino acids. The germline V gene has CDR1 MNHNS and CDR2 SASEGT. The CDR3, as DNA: TGTGCCAGCAGCCGGACAGGGGGCAATCAGCCCCAGCATTTT. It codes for CASSRTGGNQPQHF.

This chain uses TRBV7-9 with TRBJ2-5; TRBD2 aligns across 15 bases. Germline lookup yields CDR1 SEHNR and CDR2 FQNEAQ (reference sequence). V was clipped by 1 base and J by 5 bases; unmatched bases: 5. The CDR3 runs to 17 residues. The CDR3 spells CASSLGTSGGAAETQYF. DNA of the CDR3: TGTGCCAGCAGCTTAGGGACTAGCGGGGGGGCCGCGGAGACCCAGTACTTC.

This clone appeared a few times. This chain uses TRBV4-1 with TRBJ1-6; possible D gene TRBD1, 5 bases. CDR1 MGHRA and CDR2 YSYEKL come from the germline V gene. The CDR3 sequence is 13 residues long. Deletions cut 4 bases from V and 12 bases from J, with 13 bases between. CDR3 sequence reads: CASSLRPGLPLHF. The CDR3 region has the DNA TGCGCCAGCAGCCTGCGGCCGGGGCTACCCCTCCACTTT.

CDR3: CASSQGGYDLSPLHF. The CDR3 nucleotides are TGCGCCAGCAGCCAGGGGGGATACGATCTTTCACCCCTCCACTTT. This chain joins TRBV4-1 and TRBJ1-6; D is possibly TRBD1 (5 bases). Germline values: CDR1 MGHRA, CDR2 YSYEKL. Trimming removed 3 bases from V and 9 bases from J, with 15 bases in between. CDR3 length: 15 amino acids.

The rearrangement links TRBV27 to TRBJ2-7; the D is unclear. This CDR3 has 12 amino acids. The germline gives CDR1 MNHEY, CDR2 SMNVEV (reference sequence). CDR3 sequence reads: CAARISSYEQYF. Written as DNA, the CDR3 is TGTGCTGCTCGAATTAGCTCCTACGAGCAGTACTTC.

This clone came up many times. The CDR3 nucleotides read TGTGCCAGCAGTTCAGGGGACTCTGGAAACACCATATATTTT. It yields the protein CASSSGDSGNTIYF. The gene calls are TRBV6-5 and TRBJ1-3; D might be TRBD1 (6 bases). V lost 4 bases to trimming and J lost 0 bases, with 7 bases between them. Germline V gives CDR1 MNHEY, CDR2 SVGAGI. This CDR3 comprises 14 residues.

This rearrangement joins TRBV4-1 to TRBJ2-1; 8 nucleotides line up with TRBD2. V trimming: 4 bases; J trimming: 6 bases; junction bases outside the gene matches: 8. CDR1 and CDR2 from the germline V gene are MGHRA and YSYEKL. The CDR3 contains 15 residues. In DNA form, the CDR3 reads TGCGCCAGCAGCCCCCGGAGCGGGGGACCCAATGAGCAGTTCTTC. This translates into CASSPRSGGPNEQFF.

The CDR3 spells CAWSVILGQGYTF. CDR3 bases: TGTGCCTGGAGTGTCATTTTGGGTCAGGGCTACACCTTC. The chain has TRBV30 and TRBJ1-2; D unclear. This CDR3 is 13 amino acids long. Germline V CDR1 and CDR2: GTSNPN, SVGIG (reference sequence). V was trimmed by 0 bases and J by 8 bases, leaving 13 bases between them.

The CDR3 DNA sequence: TGTGCCAGCAGTCAAAAAGCGGGGGGGTCCTACAATGAGCAGTTCTTC. It yields the protein CASSQKAGGSYNEQFF. V is TRBV28 and J is TRBJ2-1, with 10 bases matching TRBD2. V lost 5 bases to trimming and J lost 1 base; unmatched junction nucleotides: 5. The length of the CDR3 is 16 residues. Germline V lookup: CDR1 MDHEN, CDR2 SYDVKM.

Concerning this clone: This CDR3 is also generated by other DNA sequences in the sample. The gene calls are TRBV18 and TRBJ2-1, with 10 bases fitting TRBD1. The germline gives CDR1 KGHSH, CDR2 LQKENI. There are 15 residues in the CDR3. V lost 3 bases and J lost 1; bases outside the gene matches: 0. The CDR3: CASSPGQGSYNEQFF. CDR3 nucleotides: TGTGCCAGCTCACCGGGACAGGGGTCCTACAATGAGCAGTTCTTC.

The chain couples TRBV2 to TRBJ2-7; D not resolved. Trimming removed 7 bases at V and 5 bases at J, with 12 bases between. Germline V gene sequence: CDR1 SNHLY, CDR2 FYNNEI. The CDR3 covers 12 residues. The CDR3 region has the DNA TGTGCCAGCATCGTTCGAGACAACGAGCAGTACTTC. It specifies CASIVRDNEQYF.

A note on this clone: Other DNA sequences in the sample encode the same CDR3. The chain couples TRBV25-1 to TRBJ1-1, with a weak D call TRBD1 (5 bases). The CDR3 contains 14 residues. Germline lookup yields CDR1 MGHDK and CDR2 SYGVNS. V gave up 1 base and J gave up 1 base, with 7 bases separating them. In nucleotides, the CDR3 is TGTGCCAGCAGTGAATGGGGCGGGAACACTGAAGCTTTCTTT. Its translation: CASSEWGGNTEAFF.

The CDR3 spells CSSWGDTQYF. The CDR3 DNA follows: TGCAGCTCTTGGGGGGATACGCAGTATTTT. V is TRBV29-1 and J is TRBJ2-3; tentatively, D is TRBD1 or TRBD2 (5 bases each). CDR1 and CDR2 from the germline V gene are SQVTM and ANQGSEA. The V and J ends lost 8 bases and 6 bases respectively, with 9 bases between them. The CDR3 contains 10 residues.